This T cell receptor beta chain was sequenced in a study of blood T cell repertoires in COVID-19. Across the study: Italy, Spain and the United States were the sources of the convalescent and acute COVID-19 samples. T cells, B-cell-depleted T cells, or PBMCs provided the cDNA or gDNA that served as material.

In the authors' methods: Reference gene primer amplification yielded estimated nucleated cell counts. Libraries were prepared by immunoSEQ multiplex PCR; TCRdb keeps only in-frame clonotypes and omits some of them. V and J calls and clone size are given by that table; D and trimming were obtained from the DNA. The sample has fewer than 250,000 clones, 70% to 90% seen once. This clone has only a few counts. There are 15 residues in the CDR3. The ends lost 7 bases at V and 3 bases at J; junction bases unmatched: 11. Germline loops: CDR1 SGHNT, CDR2 YYREEE (reference sequence). The rearrangement uses TRBV5-4 and TRBJ2-5; 8 bases match TRBD2. Sequencing was carried out using peripheral blood. The receptor was isolated from a woman in her seventies with active or convalescent COVID-19. In nucleotides, the CDR3 is TGTGCCAGCGCTGACCATACTAGCGGAGAAGAGACCCAGTACTTC. It specifies CASADHTSGEETQYF.